This T cell receptor (beta chain) derives from a study of cytomegalovirus exposure and HLA in healthy donors. Notes on the study in general: Common viral pathogens (according to a later analysis) appeared linked to several of the most significant clusters.

Details on this clone: Antigen specificity is unknown.

Germline assignment: CDR1 MDHEN and CDR2 SYDVKM. The V and J ends lost 5 bases and 2 bases respectively, with 13 bases between them. The CDR3 totals 15 residues. Primers included in the PCR were 60 Vbeta and 13 Jbeta primers. Sequenced by immunoSEQ multiplex PCR; TCRdb stores in-frame clones only, minus some. The sample carries 150,000 to 200,000 clones, about 81% recorded once. Sequencing was carried out using PBMCs. V and J are TRBV28 and TRBJ1-5, with D possibly matching TRBD1 (6 bases). The clonotype comes from a man aged 18 to 30 in good health and CMV-seronegative. Here the CDR3 DNA reads TGTGCCAGCAGTCTCGAGGACAGACGCAATCAGCCCCAGCATTTT. This encodes CASSLEDRRNQPQHF. Together with reference TRBV28 and TRBJ1-5, the CDR3 gives the full variable domain: DVKVTQSSRYLVKRTGEKVFLECVQDMDHENMFWYRQDPGLGLRLIYFSYDVKMKEKGDIPEGYSVSREKKERFSLILESASTNQTSMYLCASSLEDRRNQPQHFGDGTRLSIL.